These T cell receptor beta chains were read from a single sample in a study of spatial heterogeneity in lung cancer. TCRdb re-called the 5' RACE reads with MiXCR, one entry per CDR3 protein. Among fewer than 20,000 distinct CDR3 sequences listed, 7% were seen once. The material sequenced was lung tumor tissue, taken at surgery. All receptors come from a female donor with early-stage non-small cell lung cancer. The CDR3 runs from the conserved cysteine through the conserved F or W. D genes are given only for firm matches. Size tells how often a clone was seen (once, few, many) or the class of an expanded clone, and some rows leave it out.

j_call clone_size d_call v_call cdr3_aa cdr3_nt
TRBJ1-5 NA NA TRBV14 CASSQDGWQPQHF TGTGCCAGCAGCCAAGATGGGTGGCAGCCCCAGCATTTT
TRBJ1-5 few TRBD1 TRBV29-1 CSVGTGGNQPQHF TGCAGCGTTGGCACAGGGGGCAATCAGCCCCAGCATTTT
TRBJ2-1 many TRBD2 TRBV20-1 CSASDSGGARNEQFF TGCAGTGCTAGTGATAGCGGGGGGGCCAGGAATGAGCAGTTCTTC
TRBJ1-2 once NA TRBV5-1 CASSLDGGLNYGYTF TGCGCCAGCAGCTTGGATGGGGGCTTGAACTATGGCTACACCTTC
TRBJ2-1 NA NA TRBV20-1 CSARGSDGRNSNEQFF TGCAGTGCTAGAGGGTCGGACGGACGTAACTCGAATGAGCAGTTCTTC
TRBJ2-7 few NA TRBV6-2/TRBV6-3 CAVQGGYSYEQYF TGTGCCGTGCAAGGCGGTTACTCCTACGAGCAGTACTTC
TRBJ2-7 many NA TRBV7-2 CASTPGGSGGSEQYF TGTGCCAGCACCCCCGGCGGCAGCGGCGGGTCCGAGCAGTACTTC
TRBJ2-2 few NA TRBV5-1 CASSFGSSTGELFF TGCGCCAGCAGCTTTGGGTCCAGCACCGGGGAGCTGTTTTTT
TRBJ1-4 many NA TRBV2 CASSEEEGRRVF TGTGCCAGCAGTGAAGAGGAGGGACGGAGGGTTTTT
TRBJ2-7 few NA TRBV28 CASTGGSYEQYF TGTGCCAGCACCGGCGGCTCCTACGAGCAGTACTTC
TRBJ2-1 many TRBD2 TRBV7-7 CASSIGTSSDEQFF TGTGCCAGCAGCATCGGGACTAGCAGCGATGAGCAGTTCTTC
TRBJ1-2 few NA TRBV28 CASSETENYGYTF TGTGCCAGCAGTGAGACAGAGAACTATGGCTACACCTTC
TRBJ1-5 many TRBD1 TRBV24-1 CATSDTKDRATSNQPQHF TGTGCCACCAGTGATACGAAGGACAGGGCCACTAGCAATCAGCCCCAGCATTTT
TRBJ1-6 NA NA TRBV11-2 CASSLGTGNSPLHF TGTGCCAGCAGCTTAGGGACTGGAAATTCACCCCTCCACTTT
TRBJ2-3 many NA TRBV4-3 CASSHPGTPDTQYF TGCGCCAGCAGCCATCCCGGGACCCCAGATACGCAGTATTTT
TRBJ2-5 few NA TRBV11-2 CASRYRETQYF TGTGCCAGCAGGTACCGGGAGACCCAGTACTTC
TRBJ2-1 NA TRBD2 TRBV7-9 CASSPREVGPGEQFF TGTGCCAGCAGCCCGCGGGAGGTCGGCCCTGGTGAGCAGTTCTTC
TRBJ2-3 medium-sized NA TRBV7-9 CASSPFTLSTDTQYF TGTGCCAGCAGCCCTTTTACCCTCAGCACAGATACGCAGTATTTT
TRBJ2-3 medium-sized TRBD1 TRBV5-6 CASSTLTGGSSTDTQYF TGTGCCAGCAGCACACTAACAGGGGGCTCTAGCACAGATACGCAGTATTTT
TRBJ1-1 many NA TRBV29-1 CSVLPQGGEAFF TGCAGCGTCCTCCCACAGGGAGGGGAAGCTTTCTTT
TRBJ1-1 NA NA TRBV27 CASSFGRFNPEAFF TGTGCCAGCAGTTTCGGCAGGTTTAACCCTGAAGCTTTCTTT
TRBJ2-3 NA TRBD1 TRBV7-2 CASSLGQGATDTQYF TGTGCCAGCAGCCTAGGGCAGGGGGCCACAGATACGCAGTATTTT
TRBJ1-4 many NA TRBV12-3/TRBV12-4 CASSFAGEGEKLFF TGTGCCAGCAGTTTTGCAGGCGAAGGTGAAAAACTGTTTTTT
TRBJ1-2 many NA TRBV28 CASSVGSMRGSSYTF TGTGCCAGCAGTGTTGGCTCGATGAGGGGGTCGAGCTACACCTTC
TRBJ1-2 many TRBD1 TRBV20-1 CSAPGQGFPYGYTF TGCAGTGCCCCGGGACAGGGGTTTCCCTATGGCTACACCTTC
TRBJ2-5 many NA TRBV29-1 CSVDRGASPETQYF TGCAGCGTTGATCGGGGGGCGAGTCCAGAGACCCAGTACTTC
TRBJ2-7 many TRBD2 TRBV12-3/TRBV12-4 CASTDMRGDSYEQYF TGTGCCAGCACCGATATGCGGGGGGACTCCTACGAGCAGTACTTC
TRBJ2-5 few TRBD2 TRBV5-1 CASRISGGYQETQYF TGCGCCAGCAGAATTAGCGGGGGGTACCAAGAGACCCAGTACTTC
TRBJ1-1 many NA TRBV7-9 CASSLGGEYTEAFF TGTGCCAGCAGCTTAGGTGGGGAATACACTGAAGCTTTCTTT
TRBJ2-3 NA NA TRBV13 CASSSQWTSTDTQYF TGTGCCAGCAGCTCACAGTGGACTAGCACAGATACGCAGTATTTT
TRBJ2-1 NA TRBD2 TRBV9 CASSVGLAGPSSYNEQFF TGTGCCAGCAGCGTAGGGCTAGCGGGGCCTAGCTCCTACAATGAGCAGTTCTTC
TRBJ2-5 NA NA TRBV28 CASNRQARTETQYF TGTGCCAGCAACCGACAGGCTCGGACAGAGACCCAGTACTTC
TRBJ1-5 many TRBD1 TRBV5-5 CASSKLTGPNQPQHF TGTGCCAGCAGCAAGCTGACAGGGCCTAATCAGCCCCAGCATTTT
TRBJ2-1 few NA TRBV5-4 CASSLELEAYNEQFF TGTGCCAGCAGCTTGGAACTAGAGGCCTACAATGAGCAGTTCTTC
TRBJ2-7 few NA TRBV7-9 CASSLYREQYF TGTGCCAGCAGCTTATATAGAGAGCAGTACTTC
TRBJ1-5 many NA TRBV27 CASSSAAGTYQPQHF TGTGCCAGCAGTTCCGCTGCCGGGACTTATCAGCCCCAGCATTTT
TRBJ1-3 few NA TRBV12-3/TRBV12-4 CASSPFSGNTIYF TGTGCCAGCAGTCCCTTCTCCGGAAACACCATATATTTT
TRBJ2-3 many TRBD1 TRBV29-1 CSVIQGATDTQYF TGCAGCGTGATACAGGGGGCCACAGATACGCAGTATTTT
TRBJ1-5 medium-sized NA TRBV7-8 CASSLGGGRGNQPQHF TGTGCCAGCAGCTTAGGAGGTGGCAGGGGAAACCAGCCCCAGCATTTT
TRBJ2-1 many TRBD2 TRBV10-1 CASTTSRLAGPSSYNEQFF TGCGCCAGCACCACGTCCCGACTAGCGGGCCCAAGCTCCTACAATGAGCAGTTCTTC
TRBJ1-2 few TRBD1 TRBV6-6 CASSPQGAVYGYTF TGTGCCAGCAGTCCCCAGGGGGCAGTCTATGGCTACACCTTC
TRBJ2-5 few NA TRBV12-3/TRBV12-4 CASVNHGGGETQYF TGTGCCAGCGTAAATCACGGCGGGGGCGAGACCCAGTACTTC
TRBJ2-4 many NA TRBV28 CASSPERAKNIQYF TGTGCCAGCAGCCCGGAACGAGCCAAAAACATTCAGTACTTC
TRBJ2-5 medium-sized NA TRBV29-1 CSVEDPWGGAETQYF TGCAGCGTTGAAGATCCCTGGGGAGGAGCGGAGACCCAGTACTTC
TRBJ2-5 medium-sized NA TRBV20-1 CSATRAGRGETQYF TGCAGTGCCACACGAGCCGGGCGAGGGGAGACCCAGTACTTC
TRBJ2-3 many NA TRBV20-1 CSARDSGRATALTDTQYF TGCAGTGCTAGAGATTCGGGCAGGGCGACCGCTTTGACAGATACGCAGTATTTT
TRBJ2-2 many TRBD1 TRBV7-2 CASSLGTGGSGELFF TGTGCCAGCAGCTTAGGGACAGGGGGTTCCGGGGAGCTGTTTTTT
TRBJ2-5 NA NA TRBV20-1 CSARPDSQSLETQYF TGCAGTGCTAGACCCGACAGTCAGTCCCTAGAGACCCAGTACTTC
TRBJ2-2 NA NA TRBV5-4 CASSIRPGELFF TGTGCCAGCAGCATAAGACCCGGGGAGCTGTTTTTT
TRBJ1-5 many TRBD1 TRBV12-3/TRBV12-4 CASSGQEGQPQHF TGTGCCAGCAGTGGACAGGAGGGCCAGCCCCAGCATTTT
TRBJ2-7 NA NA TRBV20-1 CSARAPTGYEQYF TGCAGTGCTAGAGCCCCGACAGGCTACGAGCAGTACTTC
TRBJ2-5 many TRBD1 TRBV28 CASSSNRGSNDETQYF TGTGCCAGCAGTTCCAACAGGGGGTCAAATGATGAGACCCAGTACTTC
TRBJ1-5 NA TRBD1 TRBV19 CASNRGGGGHQPQHF TGTGCCAGTAACCGAGGAGGAGGGGGCCATCAGCCCCAGCATTTT
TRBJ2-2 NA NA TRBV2 CARGHTTNTGELFF TGTGCCAGGGGACATACTACGAACACCGGGGAGCTGTTTTTT
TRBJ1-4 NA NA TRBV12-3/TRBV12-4 CASNVLQGPNEKLFF TGTGCCAGCAACGTGCTACAGGGCCCTAATGAAAAACTGTTTTTT
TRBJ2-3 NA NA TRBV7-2 CASSLLAVSTDTQYF TGTGCCAGCAGCTTATTGGCGGTTAGCACAGATACGCAGTATTTT
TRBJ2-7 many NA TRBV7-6 CASSKTAVGGEQYF TGTGCCAGCAGCAAGACTGCGGTTGGGGGCGAGCAGTACTTC
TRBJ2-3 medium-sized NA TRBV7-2 CASSLGPGAITDTQYF TGTGCCAGCAGCTTAGGGCCGGGGGCTATCACAGATACGCAGTATTTT
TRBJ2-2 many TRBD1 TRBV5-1 CASSSVRGPSNTGELFF TGCGCCAGCAGCTCGGTCAGGGGGCCCTCGAACACCGGGGAGCTGTTTTTT
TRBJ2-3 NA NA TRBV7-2 CASSLESTDTQYF TGTGCCAGCAGCTTAGAAAGCACAGATACGCAGTATTTT